The present T cell receptor beta chain was sequenced within a study of control samples from healthy donors and cancer patients. The CDR3 covers 13 residues. With 4 bases removed from V and 7 bases from J, the gap between germline ends came to 12 bases. CDR1 and CDR2 from the germline V gene are MNHEY and SVGEGT. Clones were sequenced by immunoSEQ multiplex PCR, and TCRdb holds only the in-frame ones, with some missing. The data contain some 410,000 clones, about 93% of them singletons. This sequence joins TRBV6-2 or TRBV6-3 and TRBJ2-3; D might be TRBD2 (6 bases). This TCR was recovered from a man aged 40-49 years with head and neck cancer. The sequenced sample was PBMCs. CDR3 amino acids: CASSFRGGNTQYF. CDR3 nucleotides: TGTGCCAGCAGTTTCCGGGGCGGGAATACGCAGTATTTT.